The clone carrying this T cell receptor (beta chain) was picked up a small number of times. The antigen is undetermined. This sample stems from a study of T-cell memory formation after mild COVID-19. The study, taken as a whole, reports: Some clones that responded turned up in pre-infection memory, which suggests that cross-reactive memory joined in. There was a balanced CD4/CD8 profile in clones contracting day 15 to 85, and later expanders leaned CD4+.

Germline V gene sequence: CDR1 MRHNA, CDR2 SNTAGT. The CDR3 length is 14 residues. Trimming removed 6 bases at V and 0 bases at J, with 9 bases between. TCRdb ran MiXCR on the 5' RACE reads and lists one entry per CDR3 protein. The sample consists of 120,000 or so distinct CDR3 sequences, 5% to 6.5% of them appearing once. The receptor's source is an adult woman who had mild COVID-19 (a few samples of this study predate the infection). Cell type and time point are not known. V gene TRBV6-4 combines with J gene TRBJ2-1, with D tentatively TRBD1 (6 bases). The sample consisted of PBMCs or a T cell subset sorted from them (not recorded which). This CDR3 is CASRADSSYNEQFF. Written as DNA, the CDR3 is TGTGCCAGCAGAGCGGACAGCTCCTACAATGAGCAGTTCTTC.